This T cell receptor beta chain was captured in a study of regulatory T cells in long-lasting Graves disease. Study-wide results and caveats: Sample size, which was small, may have reduced accuracy. Graves' patients with persistent disease showed TCR diversity lower than patients newly diagnosed.

This CDR3 spans 17 amino acids. Germline V CDR1 and CDR2: MNHEY, SVGEGT. Trimming pared 5 bases from V and 1 base from J, leaving 18 bases between. Libraries of TCR beta came from iRepertoire HTBI primers plus Arm-PCR of CDR3 regions. TCRdb independently ran MiXCR on the multiplex PCR reads; one entry per CDR3 protein. The repertoire holds 560,000 or so distinct CDR3 sequences, with roughly a sixth as singletons. Described time point: newly diagnosed GD, antithyroid drugs for less than 3 months. From RNA extracted from PBMCs, the TCR library was made. The sample holds a few counts of this clonotype. Its antigen is unidentified. The sample was also linked to a second study, of T cells in Graves' hyperthyroidism and ophthalmopathy. That work states: Clinical symptoms, serum thyroxine, TRAb, thyroid ultrasound and orbital computed tomography informed diagnoses. HTBI primers drove first-round RT-PCR of the TCR CDR3.

Here the sequenced sample was peripheral blood mononuclear cells (PBMCs), taken at new diagnosis, from a patient treated with antithyroid drugs. The clonotype was recovered from a man younger than 35 with Graves disease. V is TRBV6-2 or TRBV6-3 and J is TRBJ2-1; weak D call: TRBD1 (5 bases). The CDR3 nucleotides read TGTGCCAGCAGTGCCCCCCGGACACATTTATCCTACAATGAGCAGTTCTTC. This encodes CASSAPRTHLSYNEQFF.